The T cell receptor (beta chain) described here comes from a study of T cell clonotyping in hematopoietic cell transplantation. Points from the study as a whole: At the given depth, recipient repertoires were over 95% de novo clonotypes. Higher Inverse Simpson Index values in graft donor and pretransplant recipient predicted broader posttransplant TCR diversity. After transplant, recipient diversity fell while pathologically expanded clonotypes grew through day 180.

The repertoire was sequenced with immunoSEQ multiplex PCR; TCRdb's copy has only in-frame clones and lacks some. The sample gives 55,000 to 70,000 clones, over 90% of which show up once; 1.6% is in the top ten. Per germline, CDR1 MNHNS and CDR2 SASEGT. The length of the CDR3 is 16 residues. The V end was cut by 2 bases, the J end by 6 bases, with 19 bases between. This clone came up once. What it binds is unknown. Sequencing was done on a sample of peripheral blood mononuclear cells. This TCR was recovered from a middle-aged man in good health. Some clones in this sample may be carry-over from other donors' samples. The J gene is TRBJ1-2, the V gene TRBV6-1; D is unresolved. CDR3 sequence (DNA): TGTGCCAGCAGTGAACATCCTGCCGCCGGTTGGAATGGCTACACCTTC. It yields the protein CASSEHPAAGWNGYTF.